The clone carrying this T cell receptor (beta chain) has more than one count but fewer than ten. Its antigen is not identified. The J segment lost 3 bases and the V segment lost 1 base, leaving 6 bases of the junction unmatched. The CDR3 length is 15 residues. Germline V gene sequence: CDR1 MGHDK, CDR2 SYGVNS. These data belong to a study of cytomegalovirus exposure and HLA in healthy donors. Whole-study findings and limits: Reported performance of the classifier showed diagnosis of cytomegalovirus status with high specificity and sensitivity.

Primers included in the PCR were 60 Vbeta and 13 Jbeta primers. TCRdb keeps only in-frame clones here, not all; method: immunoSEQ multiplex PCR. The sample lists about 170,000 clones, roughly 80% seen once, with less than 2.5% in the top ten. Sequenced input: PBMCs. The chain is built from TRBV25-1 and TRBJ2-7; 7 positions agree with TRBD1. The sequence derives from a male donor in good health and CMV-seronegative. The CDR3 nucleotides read TGTGCCAGCAGTGAATGGAACAGGGGAATCTACGAGCAGTACTTC. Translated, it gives CASSEWNRGIYEQYF.